This passage covers 26 T cell receptor beta chains from one sample sequenced in a study of cytomegalovirus exposure and HLA in healthy donors. Primers included in the PCR were 60 Vbeta and 13 Jbeta primers. The method was immunoSEQ multiplex PCR; TCRdb's version includes in-frame clones alone and lacks a portion of them. The data hold more than 95,000 clones, with 13% to 15% observed a single time. Sequenced: PBMCs. The receptors were gathered from a female donor in good health and CMV-seronegative.

With respect to this clone: Other DNA sequences in the sample encode the same CDR3. This rearrangement joins TRBV27 to TRBJ2-7; 7 nucleotides agree with TRBD1. This CDR3 has 14 residues. With V trimmed by 5 bases and J by 0 bases, 4 bases remained unmatched. Germline-derived CDR1 and CDR2 are MNHEY and SMNVEV (reference sequence). In DNA, the CDR3 is TGTGCCAGCAGTGGACAGGCGAGCTCCTACGAGCAGTACTTC. This sequence encodes CASSGQASSYEQYF.

This clone was recorded a few times. V usage is TRBV25-1 and J usage is TRBJ2-4, with TRBD1 as a possible D gene (5 bases). CDR3 length: 15 residues. Trimming shortened V by 8 bases and J by 6 bases, and 20 bases separated the two germline ends. The V gene's germline CDR1 is MGHDK and CDR2 SYGVNS. The CDR3 nucleotides are TGTGCCAGCGCCCCCTATCACGGTCAGGGAAACATTCAGTACTTC. As protein: CASAPYHGQGNIQYF.

The rearrangement uses TRBV9 and TRBJ1-1; perhaps TRBD1 as D (5 bases). Deletions cut 5 bases from V and 6 bases from J, with 20 bases between. The CDR3 is 15 residues long. The V gene's germline CDR1 is SGDLS and CDR2 YYNGEE. The CDR3 nucleotides are TGTGCCAGCAGTAGCATGGCGGGGGGGTTCTCTGAAGCTTTCTTT. Its translation is CASSSMAGGFSEAFF.

This clone was detected only a few times. The chain has TRBV7-2 and TRBJ2-2; D may be TRBD2 (6 bases). Germline V gene data show CDR1 as SGHTA and CDR2 as FQGNSA. The CDR3 is made up of 16 amino acids. V was pared by 6 bases and J by 6 bases, with 20 bases between. The CDR3 region has the DNA TGTGCCAGCAGTTCCCAGGGACTTAAAAACTCCGGGGAGCTGTTTTTT. Translating it yields CASSSQGLKNSGELFF.

The CDR3 sequence is CASSSTYSNQPQHF. CDR3 in DNA: TGTGCCAGCAGCTCCACCTATAGCAATCAGCCCCAGCATTTT. The gene calls are TRBV7-9 and TRBJ1-5; no clear D gene. The germline V and J ends were trimmed by 4 bases and 0 bases, with 7 bases remaining between them. The CDR3 totals 14 residues. Germline CDR1 is SEHNR and CDR2 is FQNEAQ (reference sequence).

This chain connects TRBV5-1 to TRBJ2-3, with D perhaps TRBD1 (5 bases). Trimming stripped 4 bases from V and 0 bases from J, with 15 bases between. Germline V lookup: CDR1 SGHRS, CDR2 YFSETQ. This CDR3 region has 16 residues. CDR3 in amino acids: CASSIGHSLSTDTQYF. The CDR3 nucleotides read TGCGCCAGCAGCATAGGACATTCCTTGAGCACAGATACGCAGTATTTT.

This clone was picked up many times. The chain uses TRBV6-5 and TRBJ1-5; 7 positions match TRBD1. CDR3 length: 12 amino acids. Unmatched junction bases numbered 2, after V lost 10 bases and J lost 2 bases. CDR1 MNHEY and CDR2 SVGAGI come from the germline V gene. Written as DNA, the CDR3 is TGTGCCATCGGACAGGGCAATCAGCCCCAGCATTTT. It encodes CAIGQGNQPQHF.

This clone was counted between two and nine times. V and J are TRBV18 and TRBJ1-1, with D possibly TRBD1 on 6 matching bases. Germline-derived CDR1 and CDR2 are KGHSH and LQKENI. The ends were cut back, 5 bases at V and 8 bases at J, with 21 bases in the middle. This CDR3 spans 15 amino acids. The CDR3 reads CASSTPGTPTLEAFF. The DNA for the CDR3 is TGTGCCAGCTCAACCCCCGGGACACCTACCCTCGAAGCTTTCTTT. The whole variable domain, filled in from reference TRBV18 and TRBJ1-1, reads NAGVMQNPRHLVRRRGQEARLRCSPMKGHSHVYWYRQLPEEGLKFMVYLQKENIIDESGMPKERFSAEFPKEGPSILRIQQVVRGDSAAYFCASSTPGTPTLEAFFGQGTRLTVV.

This clone has more than one count but fewer than ten. The rearrangement joins TRBV2 to TRBJ1-4; TRBD1 matches at 9 bases. The trim removed 3 bases at V and 7 bases at J, leaving 3 bases unmatched. The CDR3 consists of 14 residues. Germline values: CDR1 SNHLY, CDR2 FYNNEI. The CDR3 is CASSEGTGIEKLFF. The DNA for the CDR3 is TGTGCCAGCAGTGAGGGGACAGGGATTGAAAAACTGTTTTTT.

This clone was detected only a few times. The chain couples TRBV15 to TRBJ2-5, with D possibly TRBD1 on 5 matching bases. The V end was cut by 5 bases, the J end by 3 bases, with 16 bases between. There are 15 residues in the CDR3. Per the germline V gene, CDR1 is LNHNV and CDR2 is YYDKDF (reference sequence). The CDR3 DNA reads as TGTGCCACCAGCCGTCAAAGGGGCGGCGAAGAGACCCAGTACTTC. It yields the protein CATSRQRGGEETQYF.

This clone was detected only a few times. J is TRBJ2-1 and V is TRBV30, with D possibly being TRBD2 (5 bases). The germline V gene encodes CDR1 GTSNPN and CDR2 SVGIG (reference sequence). The CDR3 sequence is 14 residues long. The V and J ends lost 2 bases and 5 bases respectively, with 13 bases between them. CDR3 sequence (DNA): TGTGCCTGGAGTACTAGATCTTTTGACAATGAGCAGTTCTTC. Protein product: CAWSTRSFDNEQFF.

This chain links TRBV28 with TRBJ1-2, with a weak D call TRBD1 (6 bases). The CDR3 totals 12 residues. Germline V lookup: CDR1 MDHEN, CDR2 SYDVKM. V gave up 6 bases and J gave up 3 bases, with 8 bases separating them. The CDR3 DNA is TGTGCCAGCAGGGGACAAGACTATGGCTACACCTTC. Its translation: CASRGQDYGYTF.

The chain employs TRBV11-2 and TRBJ2-7; TRBD1 matches at 10 bases. This CDR3 is built from 15 residues. The V gene's germline CDR1 is SGHAT and CDR2 FQNNGV. After removal of 2 bases from V and 5 bases from J, the junction contained 6 bases not matched to a gene. Here the CDR3 reads CASSLLGTGVHEQYF. The CDR3, as DNA: TGTGCCAGCAGCTTATTGGGGACAGGGGTCCACGAGCAGTACTTC. Full variable domain (missing parts from reference TRBV11-2 and TRBJ2-7): EAGVAQSPRYKIIEKRQSVAFWCNPISGHATLYWYQQILGQGPKLLIQFQNNGVVDDSQLPKDRFSAERLKGVDSTLKIQPAKLEDSAVYLCASSLLGTGVHEQYFGPGTRLTVT.

This clone was picked up a small number of times. The chain is built from TRBV5-1 and TRBJ2-2; 9 bases agree with TRBD1. The CDR3 has 14 residues. CDR1 is SGHRS, CDR2 YFSETQ, per germline. The V segment lost 3 bases and the J segment 3 bases; nucleotides outside the gene matches: 0. Written as DNA, the CDR3 is TGCGCCAGCAGCTGGACAGGGGACACCGGGGAGCTGTTTTTT. Protein sequence: CASSWTGDTGELFF.

The rearrangement joins TRBV9 to TRBJ1-1; the D is unclear. Germline V lookup: CDR1 SGDLS, CDR2 YYNGEE. The CDR3 has 13 residues. Trimming pared 7 bases from V and 10 bases from J, leaving 20 bases between. The CDR3 sequence is CASGGPTALGAFF. DNA of the CDR3: TGTGCCAGCGGAGGTCCCACGGCTCTGGGAGCTTTCTTT. The full variable domain, completed using reference TRBV9 and TRBJ1-1, is DSGVTQTPKHLITATGQRVTLRCSPRSGDLSVYWYQQSLDQGLQFLIQYYNGEERAKGNILERFSAQQFPDLHSELNLSSLELGDSALYFCASGGPTALGAFFGQGTRLTVV.

The V and J genes are TRBV11-3 and TRBJ2-5, with unresolved D. V was pared by 1 base and J by 4 bases, with 4 bases between. The CDR3 covers 12 residues. Germline V gene sequence: CDR1 SGHNT, CDR2 YENEEA. In DNA form, the CDR3 reads TGTGCCAGCAGCTTAGGGAGAGAGACCCAGTACTTC. The encoded protein is CASSLGRETQYF. Full variable domain (rest looked up from reference TRBV11-3 and TRBJ2-5): EAGVVQSPRYKIIEKKQPVAFWCNPISGHNTLYWYLQNLGQGPELLIRYENEEAVDDSQLPKDRFSAERLKGVDSTLKIQPAELGDSAVYLCASSLGRETQYFGPGTRLLVL.

V gene TRBV30 combines with J gene TRBJ2-1; 8 nucleotides align to TRBD2. V gave up 4 bases and J gave up 8 bases; unmatched junction bases: 7. The CDR3 totals 13 residues. The V gene's germline CDR1 is GTSNPN and CDR2 SVGIG (reference sequence). Written as DNA, the CDR3 is TGTGCCTGGACTCGACTAGCGCCGGATGAGCAGTTCTTC. This translates into CAWTRLAPDEQFF.

The chain has TRBV10-1 and TRBJ2-2; the D gene is possibly TRBD1 (6 bases). The V and J ends lost 5 bases and 5 bases respectively, with 15 bases between them. The germline gives CDR1 WNHNN, CDR2 SYGVQD (reference sequence). This CDR3 is 15 amino acids long. The CDR3 DNA is TGCGCCAGCAGTATCGCAGGGGTTCTTACCGGGGAGCTGTTTTTT. Protein sequence: CASSIAGVLTGELFF.

A few counts support this clone. The V call is TRBV4-1, the J call TRBJ2-7; 9 nucleotides align to TRBD1. V gave up 5 bases and J gave up 7 bases; unmatched junction bases: 12. Germline-derived CDR1 and CDR2 are MGHRA and YSYEKL. This CDR3 is built from 15 residues. CDR3 sequence reads: CASSAREQGAVEQYF. In nucleotides, the CDR3 is TGCGCCAGCAGCGCTCGAGAACAGGGGGCGGTTGAGCAGTACTTC.

This clone was counted between two and nine times. The rearrangement joins TRBV2 to TRBJ2-3; D perhaps matches TRBD2 (6 bases). The CDR3 consists of 16 residues. V lost 8 bases and J lost 0, with 18 bases in between. Per the germline V gene, CDR1 is SNHLY and CDR2 is FYNNEI. The CDR3 DNA follows: TGTGCCAGCTCCGGCCCCGGGACTCATAGCACAGATACGCAGTATTTT. It translates to CASSGPGTHSTDTQYF.

This clone was seen a handful of times. This sequence joins TRBV5-1 and TRBJ2-7, with 7 bases identical to TRBD1. The trim removed 4 bases at V and 2 bases at J, leaving 6 bases unmatched. CDR1 and CDR2 (germline): SGHRS, YFSETQ. CDR3 size: 14 residues. CDR3 in DNA: TGCGCCAGCAGCACCTCAGGGGGACCCTACGAGCAGTACTTC. Translation gives CASSTSGGPYEQYF.

This chain connects TRBV7-2 to TRBJ2-1, with TRBD2 matching over 9 bases. The V gene end was trimmed by 5 bases and the J gene end by 5 bases; junction bases not matched to a gene: 7. From germline, CDR1 is SGHTA and CDR2 FQGNSA. The CDR3 has 15 amino acids. The CDR3 region is CASSGGLANHNEQFF. Here the CDR3 DNA reads TGTGCCAGCAGCGGCGGACTAGCGAATCACAATGAGCAGTTCTTC. Full variable domain (outside the CDR3, taken from reference TRBV7-2 and TRBJ2-1): GAGVSQSPSNKVTEKGKDVELRCDPISGHTALYWYRQSLGQGLEFLIYFQGNSAPDKSGLPSDRFSAERTGGSVSTLTIQRTQQEDSAVYLCASSGGLANHNEQFFGPGTRLTVL.

The genes are TRBV6-6 and TRBJ1-4; the D is unclear. Germline V lookup: CDR1 MNHNY, CDR2 SVGAGI (reference sequence). This CDR3 comprises 16 residues. Trimming removed 2 bases at V and 10 bases at J, with 20 bases between. The CDR3 DNA follows: TGTGCCAGCAGTTACGCCCCAGGCGCCCATGGTGTAAAACTGTTTTTT. Its translation: CASSYAPGAHGVKLFF.

This clone was recorded a few times. The chain carries TRBV25-1 and TRBJ1-2, with D perhaps matching TRBD1 (5 bases). The germline V gene has CDR1 MGHDK and CDR2 SYGVNS. The CDR3 totals 12 residues. The germline V and J ends were trimmed by 4 bases and 8 bases, with 11 bases remaining between them. CDR3 sequence (DNA): TGTGCCAGCAGTGGGCAAGGGGCCGGCTACACCTTC. Translated: CASSGQGAGYTF.

This clone showed up just a few times. This rearrangement joins TRBV19 to TRBJ2-1; TRBD2 matches 10 bases. The CDR3 length is 17 residues. Trimming took 1 base from V and 15 from J; bases not matched to a gene: 18. Germline V gene sequence: CDR1 LNHDA, CDR2 SQIVND (reference sequence). CDR3 region: CASSIVPGTSVVGPPFF. For the CDR3, the DNA is TGTGCCAGTAGTATAGTCCCCGGGACTAGCGTTGTGGGTCCTCCGTTCTTC. The full variable domain, rest sourced from reference TRBV19 and TRBJ2-1, is DGGITQSPKYLFRKEGQNVTLSCEQNLNHDAMYWYRQDPGQGLRLIYYSQIVNDFQKGDIAEGYSVSREKKESFPLTVTSAQKNPTAFYLCASSIVPGTSVVGPPFFGPGTRLTVL.

J is TRBJ1-1 and V is TRBV7-9, with D hard to call. Germline V gives CDR1 SEHNR, CDR2 FQNEAQ (reference sequence). The V end was cut by 3 bases, the J end by 5 bases, with 13 bases between. The CDR3 runs 14 residues. CDR3 nucleotides: TGTGCCAGCAGCTTTTCGGGGTGGTGGACTGAAGCTTTCTTT. Translating it yields CASSFSGWWTEAFF.